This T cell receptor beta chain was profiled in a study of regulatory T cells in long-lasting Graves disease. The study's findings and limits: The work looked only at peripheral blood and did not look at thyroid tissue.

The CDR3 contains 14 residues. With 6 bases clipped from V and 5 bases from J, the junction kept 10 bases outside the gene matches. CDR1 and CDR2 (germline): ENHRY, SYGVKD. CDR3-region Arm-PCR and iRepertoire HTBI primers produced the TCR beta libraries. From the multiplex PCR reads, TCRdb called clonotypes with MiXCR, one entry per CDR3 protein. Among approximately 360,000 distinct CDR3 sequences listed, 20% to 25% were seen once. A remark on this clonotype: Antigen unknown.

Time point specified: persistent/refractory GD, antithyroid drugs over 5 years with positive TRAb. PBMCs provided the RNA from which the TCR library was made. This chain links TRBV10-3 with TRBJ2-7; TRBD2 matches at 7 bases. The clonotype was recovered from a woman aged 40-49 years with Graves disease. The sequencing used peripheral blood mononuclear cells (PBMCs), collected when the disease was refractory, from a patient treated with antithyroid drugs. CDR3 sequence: CAIRGLSGYNEQYF. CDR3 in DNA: TGTGCCATCAGGGGACTATCAGGGTACAACGAGCAGTACTTC.